This T cell receptor beta chain is drawn from a study of blood T cell repertoires in COVID-19. As for the study in general: PBMCs, B-cell-depleted T cells, or T cells provided the cDNA or gDNA that made up the material.

Membership in each cohort depended on participant-reported clinical history. As originally analysed: It was from reference gene primer amplification that nucleated cell counts were estimated. Only in-frame clones appear in the TCRdb table, and some are missing; sequencing was by immunoSEQ multiplex PCR. For V, J and clone size, that table is used; D and trimming come from the DNA. This table has 150,000 or so clones, roughly 84% appearing once. Germline V lookup: CDR1 LNHNV, CDR2 YYDKDF (reference sequence). The V and J ends lost 3 bases and 8 bases respectively, with 13 bases between them. This CDR3 has 13 residues.

The sequence came from a man between 65 and 79 years old who had been exposed to COVID-19. The material sequenced was PBMCs or T cells enriched from blood (not recorded which). The chain uses TRBV15 and TRBJ1-2; possibly TRBD1 for D (6 bases). Written as DNA, the CDR3 is TGTGCCACCAGCAGCGACAGGAGATGGGGCTACACCTTC. It encodes CATSSDRRWGYTF. The full variable domain, with the rest looked up from reference TRBV15 and TRBJ1-2, is DAMVIQNPRYQVTQFGKPVTLSCSQTLNHNVMYWYQQKSSQAPKLLFHYYDKDFNNEADTPDNFQSRRPNTSFCFLDIRSPGLGDTAMYLCATSSDRRWGYTFGSGTRLTVV.